One T cell receptor (beta chain) is described in this entry. These data come from a study of blood T cell repertoires in COVID-19. The overall study: The study drew acute and convalescent COVID-19 samples from the United States, Italy and Spain. Sources were T cells, B-cell-depleted T cells, or PBMCs; the material itself was cDNA or gDNA.

Trimming took off 4 bases at V and 3 bases at J, with 10 bases between the two ends. In germline, CDR1 is LGHDT, CDR2 YNNKEL (reference sequence). The CDR3 covers 14 residues. Authors' data handling: For nucleated cells, counts were estimated from reference gene primer amplification. TCRdb keeps only in-frame clones here, not all; method: immunoSEQ multiplex PCR. V and J calls and clone size are those listed in that table; D and trimming were worked out from the DNA. The repertoire holds 65,000 to 100,000 clones, with 80% to 90% as singletons. This clonotype was sampled from a man aged 45-65 years with acute or convalescent COVID-19. The rearrangement joins TRBV3-1 (or the pseudogene TRBV3-2) to TRBJ2-4, with D uncertain. The sample was peripheral blood. The CDR3 sequence is CASSLVADKNIQYF. The CDR3, as DNA: TGTGCCAGCAGCCTCGTGGCGGACAAAAACATTCAGTACTTC.